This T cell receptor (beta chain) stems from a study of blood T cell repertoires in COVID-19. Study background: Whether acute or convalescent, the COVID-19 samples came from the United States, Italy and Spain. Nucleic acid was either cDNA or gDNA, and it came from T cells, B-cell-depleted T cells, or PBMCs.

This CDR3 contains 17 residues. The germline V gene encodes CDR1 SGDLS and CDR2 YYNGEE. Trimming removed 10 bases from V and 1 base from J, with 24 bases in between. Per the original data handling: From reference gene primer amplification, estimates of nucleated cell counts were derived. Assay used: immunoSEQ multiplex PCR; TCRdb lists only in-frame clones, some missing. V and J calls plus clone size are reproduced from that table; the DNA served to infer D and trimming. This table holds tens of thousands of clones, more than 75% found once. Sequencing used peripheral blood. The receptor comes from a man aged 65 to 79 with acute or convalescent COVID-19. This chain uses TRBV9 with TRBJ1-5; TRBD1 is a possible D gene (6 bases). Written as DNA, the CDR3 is TGTGCCGGGCCGAGCCAGGGGTACAGTGGAAGCAATCAGCCCCAGCATTTT. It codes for CAGPSQGYSGSNQPQHF.